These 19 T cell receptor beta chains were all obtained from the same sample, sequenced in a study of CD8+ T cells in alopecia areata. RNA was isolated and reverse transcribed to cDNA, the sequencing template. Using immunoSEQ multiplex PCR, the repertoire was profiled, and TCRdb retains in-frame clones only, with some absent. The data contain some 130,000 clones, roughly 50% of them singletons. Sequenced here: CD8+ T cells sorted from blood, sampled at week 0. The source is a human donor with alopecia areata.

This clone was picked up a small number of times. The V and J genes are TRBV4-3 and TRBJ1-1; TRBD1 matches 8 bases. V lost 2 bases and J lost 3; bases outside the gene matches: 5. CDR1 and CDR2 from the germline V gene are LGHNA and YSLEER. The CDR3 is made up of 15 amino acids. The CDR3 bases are TGCGCCAGCAGCCAATTGACAGGGGACCACACTGAAGCTTTCTTT. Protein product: CASSQLTGDHTEAFF.

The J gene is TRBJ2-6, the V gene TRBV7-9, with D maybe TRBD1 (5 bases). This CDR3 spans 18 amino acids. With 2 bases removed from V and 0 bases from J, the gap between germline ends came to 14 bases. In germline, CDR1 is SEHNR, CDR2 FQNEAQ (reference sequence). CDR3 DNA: TGTGCCAGCAGCTTAAGGTCGGTCAGGGCCTCTGGGGCCAACGTCCTGACTTTC. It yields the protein CASSLRSVRASGANVLTF.

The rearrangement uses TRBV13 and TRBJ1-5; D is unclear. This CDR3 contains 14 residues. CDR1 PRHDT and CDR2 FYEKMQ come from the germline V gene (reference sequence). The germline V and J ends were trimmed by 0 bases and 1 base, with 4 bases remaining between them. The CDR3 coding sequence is TGTGCCAGCAGCTTAGGCTGGAGCAATCAGCCCCAGCATTTT. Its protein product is CASSLGWSNQPQHF.

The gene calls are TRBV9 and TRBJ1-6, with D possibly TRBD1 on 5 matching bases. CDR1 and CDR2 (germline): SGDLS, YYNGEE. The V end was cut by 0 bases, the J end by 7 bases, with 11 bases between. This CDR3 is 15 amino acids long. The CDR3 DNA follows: TGTGCCAGCAGCGTAGGAGGGGCGCCCAATTCACCCCTCCACTTT. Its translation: CASSVGGAPNSPLHF.

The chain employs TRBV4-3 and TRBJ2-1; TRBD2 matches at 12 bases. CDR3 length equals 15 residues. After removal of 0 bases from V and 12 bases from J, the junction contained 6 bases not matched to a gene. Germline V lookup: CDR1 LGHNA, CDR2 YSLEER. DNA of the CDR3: TGCGCCAGCAGCCAAGAGGCTAGCGGGGGGGCGTTGCAGTTCTTC. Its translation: CASSQEASGGALQFF.

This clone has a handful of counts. The CDR3 is CASSGQGGNEQFF. CDR3 coding DNA: TGTGCCAGCAGCGGTCAGGGGGGCAATGAGCAGTTCTTC. This chain connects TRBV13 to TRBJ2-1, with a possible D match to TRBD1 (7 bases). The V gene lost 5 bases and the J gene lost 6 bases, with 11 bases spanning the gap. The CDR3 covers 13 residues. Germline assignment: CDR1 PRHDT and CDR2 FYEKMQ (reference sequence).

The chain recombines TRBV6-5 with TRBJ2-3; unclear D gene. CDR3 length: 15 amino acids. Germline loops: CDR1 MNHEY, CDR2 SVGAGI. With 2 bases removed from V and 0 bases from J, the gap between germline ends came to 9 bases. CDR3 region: CASSYRTDSTDTQYF. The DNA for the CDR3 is TGTGCCAGCAGTTACCGAACAGACAGCACAGATACGCAGTATTTT.

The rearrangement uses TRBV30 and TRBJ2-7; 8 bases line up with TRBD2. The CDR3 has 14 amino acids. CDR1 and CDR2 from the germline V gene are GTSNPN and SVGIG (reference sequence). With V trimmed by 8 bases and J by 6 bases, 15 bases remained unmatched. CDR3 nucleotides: TGTGCCCGAAGGACCTTCGGGGGGGCGGGCGAGCAGTACTTC. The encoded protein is CARRTFGGAGEQYF.

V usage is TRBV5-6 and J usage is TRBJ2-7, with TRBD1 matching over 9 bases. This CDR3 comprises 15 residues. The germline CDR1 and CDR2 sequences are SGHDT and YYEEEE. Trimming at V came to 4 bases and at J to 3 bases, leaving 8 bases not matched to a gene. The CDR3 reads CASSGDGTGYYEQYF. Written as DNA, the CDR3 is TGTGCCAGCAGCGGTGACGGGACAGGGTACTACGAGCAGTACTTC. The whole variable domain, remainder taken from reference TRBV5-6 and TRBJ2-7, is DAGVTQSPTHLIKTRGQQVTLRCSPKSGHDTVSWYQQALGQGPQFIFQYYEEEERQRGNFPDRFSGHQFPNYSSELNVNALLLGDSALYLCASSGDGTGYYEQYFGPGTRLTVT.

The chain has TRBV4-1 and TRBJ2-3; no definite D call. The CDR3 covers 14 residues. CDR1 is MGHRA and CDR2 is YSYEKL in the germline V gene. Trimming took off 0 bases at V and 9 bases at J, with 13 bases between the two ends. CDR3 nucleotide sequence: TGCGCCAGCAGCCAAGAAAGGTCGCAAGAAACGCAGTATTTT. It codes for CASSQERSQETQYF.

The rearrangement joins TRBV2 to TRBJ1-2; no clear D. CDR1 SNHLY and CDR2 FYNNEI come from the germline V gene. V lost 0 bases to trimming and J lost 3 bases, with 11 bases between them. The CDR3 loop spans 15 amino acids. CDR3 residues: CASSEAEGADYGYTF. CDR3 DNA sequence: TGTGCCAGCAGTGAAGCTGAGGGAGCGGACTATGGCTACACCTTC.

CDR3 protein: CSVEVGGVYGYTF. CDR3 DNA: TGCAGCGTTGAAGTAGGGGGCGTATATGGCTACACCTTC. J is TRBJ1-2 and V is TRBV29-1, with 7 bases fitting TRBD1. This CDR3 comprises 13 residues. After removal of 1 base from V and 5 bases from J, the junction contained 4 bases not matched to a gene. CDR1 and CDR2 (germline): SQVTM, ANQGSEA.

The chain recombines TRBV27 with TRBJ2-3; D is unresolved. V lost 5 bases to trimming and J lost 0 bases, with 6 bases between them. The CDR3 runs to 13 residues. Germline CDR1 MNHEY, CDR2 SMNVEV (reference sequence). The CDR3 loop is CASSPFSTDTQYF. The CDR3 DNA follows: TGTGCCAGCAGTCCGTTTAGCACAGATACGCAGTATTTT.

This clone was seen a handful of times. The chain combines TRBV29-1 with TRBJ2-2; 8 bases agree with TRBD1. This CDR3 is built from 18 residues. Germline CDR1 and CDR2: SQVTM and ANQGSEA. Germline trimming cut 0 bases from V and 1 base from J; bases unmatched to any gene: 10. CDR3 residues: CSVEDDPGGDGNTGELFF. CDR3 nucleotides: TGCAGCGTTGAAGATGACCCAGGGGGCGATGGGAACACCGGGGAGCTGTTTTTT.

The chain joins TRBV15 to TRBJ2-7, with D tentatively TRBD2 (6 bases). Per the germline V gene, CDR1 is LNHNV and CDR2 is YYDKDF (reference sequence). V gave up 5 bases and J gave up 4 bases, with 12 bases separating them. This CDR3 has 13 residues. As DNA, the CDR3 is TGTGCCACCAGCCCCCCGGCGGGGTACGAGCAGTACTTC. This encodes CATSPPAGYEQYF.

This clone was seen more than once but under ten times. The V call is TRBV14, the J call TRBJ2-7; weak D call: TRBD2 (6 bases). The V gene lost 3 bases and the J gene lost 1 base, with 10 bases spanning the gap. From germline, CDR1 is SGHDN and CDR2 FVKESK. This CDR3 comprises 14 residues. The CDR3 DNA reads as TGTGCCAGCAGCCACGGGGACTTATCCTACGAGCAGTACTTC. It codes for CASSHGDLSYEQYF.

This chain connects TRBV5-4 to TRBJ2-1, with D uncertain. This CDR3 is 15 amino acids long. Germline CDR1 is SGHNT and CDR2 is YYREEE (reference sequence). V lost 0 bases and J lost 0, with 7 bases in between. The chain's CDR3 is CASSLGSSSYNEQFF. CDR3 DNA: TGTGCCAGCAGCTTGGGCTCCAGCTCCTACAATGAGCAGTTCTTC.

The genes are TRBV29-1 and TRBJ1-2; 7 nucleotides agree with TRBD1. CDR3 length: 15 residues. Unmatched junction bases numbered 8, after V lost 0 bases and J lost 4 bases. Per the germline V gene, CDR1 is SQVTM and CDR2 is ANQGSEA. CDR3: CSVEDPGQLFYGYTF. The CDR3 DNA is TGCAGCGTTGAAGATCCGGGACAGCTCTTCTATGGCTACACCTTC. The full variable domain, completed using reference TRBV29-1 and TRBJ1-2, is SAVISQKPSRDICQRGTSLTIQCQVDSQVTMMFWYRQQPGQSLTLIATANQGSEATYESGFVIDKFPISRPNLTFSTLTVSNMSPEDSSIYLCSVEDPGQLFYGYTFGSGTRLTVV.

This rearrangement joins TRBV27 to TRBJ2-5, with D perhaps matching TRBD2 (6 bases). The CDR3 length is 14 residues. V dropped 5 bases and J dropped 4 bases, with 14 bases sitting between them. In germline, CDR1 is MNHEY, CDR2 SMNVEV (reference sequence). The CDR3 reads CASSPRDSGETQYF. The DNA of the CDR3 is TGTGCCAGCAGTCCAAGGGATAGCGGAGAGACCCAGTACTTC.